This entry lists 8 T cell receptor beta chains sequenced from one sample in a study of CD8+ T cells in alopecia areata. cDNA reverse transcribed from extracted RNA served as the sequencing template. Repertoires were generated with immunoSEQ multiplex PCR, while TCRdb's copy carries only in-frame clones and drops some. Here the sample spans approximately 100,000 clones, approximately 60% being singletons. Sequencing input: CD4+ T cells sorted from blood. Source of these receptors: a human donor in good health.

This chain uses TRBV7-6 with TRBJ1-2, with D uncertain. Germline V lookup: CDR1 SGHVS, CDR2 FNYEAQ. This CDR3 contains 12 residues. Trimming removed 5 bases from V and 11 bases from J, with 15 bases in between. CDR3 in DNA: TGTGCCAGCAGCCCACTGTTCGGCGGTTACACCTTC. Protein sequence: CASSPLFGGYTF.

The rearrangement joins TRBV5-1 to TRBJ2-3; TRBD2 aligns across 8 bases. The CDR3 consists of 15 residues. Germline V lookup: CDR1 SGHRS, CDR2 YFSETQ. The J segment lost 2 bases and the V segment lost 2 bases, leaving 4 bases of the junction unmatched. The CDR3 protein is CASSFSSGPTDTQYF. The CDR3, as DNA: TGCGCCAGCAGCTTTTCTAGCGGGCCCACAGATACGCAGTATTTT. The variable domain in full, with the rest retrieved from reference TRBV5-1 and TRBJ2-3, is KAGVTQTPRYLIKTRGQQVTLSCSPISGHRSVSWYQQTPGQGLQFLFEYFSETQRNKGNFPGRFSGRQFSNSRSEMNVSTLELGDSALYLCASSFSSGPTDTQYFGPGTRLTVL.

In DNA, the CDR3 is TGCAGCGTTATCGGGCAGGGGAACACTGAAGCTTTCTTT. This gives the protein CSVIGQGNTEAFF. The V call is TRBV29-1, the J call TRBJ1-1, with D possibly matching TRBD1 (5 bases). CDR1 and CDR2 from the germline V gene are SQVTM and ANQGSEA. Trimming removed 5 bases from V and 1 base from J, with 11 bases in between. This CDR3 contains 13 residues.

This sequence joins TRBV6-6 and TRBJ2-3; 9 bases line up with TRBD2. The germline V gene has CDR1 MNHNY and CDR2 SVGAGI (reference sequence). Losses at the gene ends were 7 bases for V and 1 base for J; bases not matched to a gene: 6. The CDR3 has 15 amino acids. The CDR3 region is CASNGQRGGTDTQYF. CDR3 nucleotides: TGTGCCAGCAATGGCCAGCGGGGGGGCACAGATACGCAGTATTTT.

This rearrangement joins TRBV5-1 to TRBJ2-3; unclear D gene. Germline-derived CDR1 and CDR2 are SGHRS and YFSETQ. This CDR3 is built from 13 residues. V lost 4 bases and J lost 3, with 9 bases in between. The CDR3 protein is CASSPTGTDTQYF. CDR3 sequence (DNA): TGCGCCAGCAGCCCGACTGGGACAGATACGCAGTATTTT.

The CDR3 loop reads CASSLIGGQGTTYF. The CDR3 DNA follows: TGTGCCAGCAGCCTCATAGGGGGACAGGGTACCACGTACTTC. This sequence joins TRBV7-8 and TRBJ2-4, with TRBD1 matching over 9 bases. Germline assignment: CDR1 SGHVS and CDR2 FQNEAQ. Trimming at V came to 5 bases and at J to 15 bases, leaving 14 bases not matched to a gene. The CDR3 covers 14 residues.

The CDR3 nucleotides are TGTGCCAGCAGTGACAAACAGGGGGCGTTTTCACCCCTCCACTTT. Protein product: CASSDKQGAFSPLHF. The rearrangement links TRBV25-1 to TRBJ1-6; TRBD1 matches at 9 bases. The CDR3 is 15 amino acids. J lost 9 bases, V lost 3 bases, and 6 bases had no gene match. Germline lookup yields CDR1 MGHDK and CDR2 SYGVNS.

This chain uses TRBV30 with TRBJ2-7; no firm D call. Trimming shortened V by 1 base and J by 2 bases, and 6 bases separated the two germline ends. Germline assignment: CDR1 GTSNPN and CDR2 SVGIG (reference sequence). This CDR3 comprises 12 residues. For the CDR3, the DNA is TGTGCCTGGAGTGGGCAAACCTACGAGCAGTACTTC. This sequence encodes CAWSGQTYEQYF.